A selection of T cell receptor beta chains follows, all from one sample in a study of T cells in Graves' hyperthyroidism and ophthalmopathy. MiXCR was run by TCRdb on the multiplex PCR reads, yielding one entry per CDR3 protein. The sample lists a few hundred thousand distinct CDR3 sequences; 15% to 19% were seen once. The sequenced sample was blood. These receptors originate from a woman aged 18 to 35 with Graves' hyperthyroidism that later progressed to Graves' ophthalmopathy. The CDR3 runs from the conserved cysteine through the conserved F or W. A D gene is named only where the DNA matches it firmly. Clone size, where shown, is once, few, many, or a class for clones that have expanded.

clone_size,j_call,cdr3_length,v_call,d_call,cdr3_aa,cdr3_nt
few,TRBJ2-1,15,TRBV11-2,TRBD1,CASIPSGQVYNEQFF,TGTGCCAGCATCCCTTCGGGACAGGTATACAATGAGCAGTTCTTC
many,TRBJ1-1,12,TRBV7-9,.,CASSLTGAEAFF,TGTGCCAGCAGCTTGACGGGTGCTGAAGCTTTCTTT
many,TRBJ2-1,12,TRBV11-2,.,CASSQAGDEQFF,TGTGCCAGCAGCCAAGCAGGGGATGAGCAGTTCTTC
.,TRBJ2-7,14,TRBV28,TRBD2,CASSKGLAWGKQYF,TGTGCCAGCAGCAAGGGACTAGCGTGGGGCAAGCAGTACTTC
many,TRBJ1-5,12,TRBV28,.,CASQDRNQPQHF,TGTGCCAGCCAGGACCGCAATCAGCCCCAGCATTTT
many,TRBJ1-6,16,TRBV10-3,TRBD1,CAISHQIDRETSPLHF,TGTGCCATCAGCCACCAAATCGACAGGGAGACTTCACCCCTCCACTTT
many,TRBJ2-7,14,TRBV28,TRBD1,CASSSGGQAYEQYF,TGTGCCAGCAGTTCCGGGGGACAGGCCTACGAGCAGTACTTC
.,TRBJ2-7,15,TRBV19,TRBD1,CASSTHLTGPYEQYF,TGTGCCAGTAGTACCCATCTGACAGGGCCCTACGAGCAGTACTTC
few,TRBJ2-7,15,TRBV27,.,CASHGAGRGSYEQYF,TGTGCCTCTCACGGCGCAGGTAGGGGCTCCTACGAGCAGTACTTC
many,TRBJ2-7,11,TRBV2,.,CASSASYEQYF,TGTGCCAGCAGTGCCTCCTACGAGCAGTACTTC
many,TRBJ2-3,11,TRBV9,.,CASSRGDTQYF,TGTGCCAGCAGCCGCGGAGATACGCAGTATTTT
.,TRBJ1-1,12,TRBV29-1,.,CSAGDPGGEAFF,TGCAGCGCTGGGGACCCTGGAGGTGAAGCTTTCTTT
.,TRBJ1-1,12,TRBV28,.,CASSTPAAEAFF,TGTGCCAGCAGTACCCCGGCCGCTGAAGCTTTCTTT
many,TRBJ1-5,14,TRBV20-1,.,CSAKGLWSNQPQHF,TGCAGTGCTAAGGGTTTGTGGAGCAATCAGCCCCAGCATTTT
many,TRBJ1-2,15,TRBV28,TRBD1,CASSLISGQGYGYTF,TGTGCCAGCAGTTTAATTAGCGGACAGGGCTATGGCTACACCTTC
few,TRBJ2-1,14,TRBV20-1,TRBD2,CSARLAVSYNEQFF,TGCAGTGCTAGACTAGCGGTCTCCTACAATGAGCAGTTCTTC
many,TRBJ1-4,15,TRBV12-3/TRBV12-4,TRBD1,CASSFSGQGALRLFF,TGTGCCAGCAGTTTTTCAGGACAGGGGGCCCTACGACTGTTTTTT
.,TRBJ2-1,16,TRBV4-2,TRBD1,CASSQVRTGGVNEQFF,TGTGCCAGCAGCCAAGTCAGGACAGGGGGCGTCAATGAGCAGTTCTTC
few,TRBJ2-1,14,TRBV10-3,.,CAISGRGEYNEQFF,TGTGCCATCAGCGGGAGAGGAGAATACAATGAGCAGTTCTTC
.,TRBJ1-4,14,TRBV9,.,CASSVKGGSEKLFF,TGTGCCAGCAGCGTAAAAGGGGGGAGCGAAAAACTGTTTTTT
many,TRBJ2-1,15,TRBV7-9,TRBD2,CASSPVLADYNEQFF,TGTGCCAGCAGCCCGGTGCTAGCGGATTACAATGAGCAGTTCTTC
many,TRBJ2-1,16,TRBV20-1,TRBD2,CSATTPYAGVNDEQFF,TGCAGTGCTACTACCCCCTATGCGGGAGTAAACGATGAGCAGTTCTTC
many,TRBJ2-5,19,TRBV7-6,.,CASSLIAGTGFPDQETQYF,TGTGCCAGCAGCTTAATCGCCGGTACAGGGTTTCCGGATCAAGAGACCCAGTACTTC
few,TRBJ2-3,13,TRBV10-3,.,CAIGADPGDTQYF,TGTGCCATCGGAGCAGACCCTGGGGATACGCAGTATTTT
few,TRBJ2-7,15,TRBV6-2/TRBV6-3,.,CASSYSRGVAYEQYF,TGTGCCAGCAGTTACTCTAGGGGGGTTGCCTACGAGCAGTACTTC
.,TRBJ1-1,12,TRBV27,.,CASSPQDTEAFF,TGTGCCAGCAGCCCACAAGATACTGAAGCTTTCTTT